The 18 T cell receptor beta chains below come from one sample, sequenced in a study of blood T cell repertoires in COVID-19. Generated by immunoSEQ multiplex PCR, the TCRdb table keeps only in-frame clones and is missing some. The table has a few hundred thousand clones, approximately 82% seen once. Sequenced sample: peripheral blood. These receptor sequences come from a woman of 80 years or more with acute or convalescent COVID-19.

The V and J genes are TRBV7-2 and TRBJ2-1, with a possible D match to TRBD2 (7 bases). The V end was cut by 5 bases, the J end by 4 bases, with 18 bases between. There are 16 residues in the CDR3. CDR1 and CDR2 (germline): SGHTA, FQGNSA. CDR3 loop: CASSPEGAGTYNEQFF. CDR3 coding DNA: TGTGCCAGCAGCCCCGAGGGAGCGGGGACATACAATGAGCAGTTCTTC.

This rearrangement joins TRBV19 to TRBJ1-2, with 7 nucleotides matching TRBD1. The V and J ends lost 7 bases and 4 bases, in that order; junction bases with no gene match: 12. Germline CDR1 reads LNHDA; CDR2 reads SQIVND (reference sequence). The CDR3 loop spans 15 amino acids. CDR3 coding DNA: TGTGCCAGTAACTTCCCGGGACAGAGTTTCTATGGCTACACCTTC. This sequence encodes CASNFPGQSFYGYTF.

The chain recombines TRBV15 with TRBJ2-1; TRBD2 aligns across 14 bases. J gave up 4 bases and V 6 bases, and 5 bases lay outside the gene matches. CDR3 length: 16 amino acids. Germline V gene sequence: CDR1 LNHNV, CDR2 YYDKDF (reference sequence). The CDR3 sequence is CATRRLAGGDYNEQFF. The CDR3 DNA follows: TGTGCCACCAGGAGACTAGCGGGGGGGGATTACAATGAGCAGTTCTTC.

This rearrangement joins TRBV27 to TRBJ2-1, with TRBD2 identical over 12 bases. This CDR3 spans 18 amino acids. V lost 1 base and J lost 5; bases outside the gene matches: 9. The germline gives CDR1 MNHEY, CDR2 SMNVEV (reference sequence). The chain's CDR3 is CASSLYPPGLAGNNEQFF. CDR3 nucleotides: TGTGCCAGCAGTTTATACCCCCCCGGACTAGCGGGGAACAATGAGCAGTTCTTC.

This clone was seen more than once but under ten times. The V call is TRBV9, the J call TRBJ2-7; D gene uncertain. Trimming pared 2 bases from V and 2 bases from J, leaving 11 bases between. This CDR3 comprises 14 residues. Germline values: CDR1 SGDLS, CDR2 YYNGEE. This chain's CDR3 is CASSVFSDTYEQYF. In DNA, the CDR3 is TGTGCCAGCAGCGTTTTCAGTGATACCTACGAGCAGTACTTC.

The chain joins TRBV18 to TRBJ1-6, with D unresolved. CDR1 KGHSH and CDR2 LQKENI come from the germline V gene. Trimming left V 6 bases short and J 6 bases short, with 18 bases between. The CDR3 extends over 16 amino acids. The CDR3 nucleotides read TGTGCCAGCTCGGATCAGGTCCCTCCGAGTAATTCACCCCTCCACTTT. It yields the protein CASSDQVPPSNSPLHF. Looking up the rest from reference TRBV18 and TRBJ1-6 gives the full variable domain: NAGVMQNPRHLVRRRGQEARLRCSPMKGHSHVYWYRQLPEEGLKFMVYLQKENIIDESGMPKERFSAEFPKEGPSILRIQQVVRGDSAAYFCASSDQVPPSNSPLHFGNGTRLTVT.

The chain recombines TRBV10-3 with TRBJ1-1; 8 bases are a match to TRBD1. The CDR3 has 14 amino acids. The V gene's germline CDR1 is ENHRY and CDR2 SYGVKD. V shed 6 bases, J shed 4 bases, and the junction held 7 bases outside the gene matches. Written as DNA, the CDR3 is TGTGCCATCAGGGAGGGACAGGAGGGCACTGAAGCTTTCTTT. It codes for CAIREGQEGTEAFF.

V usage is TRBV12-3 or TRBV12-4 and J usage is TRBJ1-2; 7 positions agree with TRBD1. Germline trimming cut 7 bases from V and 8 bases from J; bases unmatched to any gene: 10. The CDR3 covers 13 residues. CDR3 residues: CASTPFRGKGYTF. CDR3 in DNA: TGTGCCAGCACCCCATTCAGGGGGAAAGGCTACACCTTC.

This clone appeared a few times. J is TRBJ2-3 and V is TRBV5-8; 11 bases fit TRBD1. This CDR3 comprises 14 residues. The germline CDR1 and CDR2 sequences are SGHTS and YDEGEE. The junction had 2 bases not matched to a gene; V was cut back by 5 bases and J by 3 bases. The DNA for the CDR3 is TGTGCCAGCAGTTGGGACAGGGGGACAGATACGCAGTATTTT. Protein: CASSWDRGTDTQYF.

The count of this clone is one. At one end the junction does not follow the germline gene, possibly because of a read error. The V call is TRBV7-3, the J call TRBJ2-2; TRBD2 agrees at 9 bases. This CDR3 spans 18 amino acids. Germline loops: CDR1 SGHTA, CDR2 FQGTGA. DNA of the CDR3: TGCGCCAGCAGCTTAACCCTTCGAGCGGGGGGGAACACCGGGGAGCTGTTTTTT. Amino acid sequence: CASSLTLRAGGNTGELFF.

This rearrangement joins TRBV7-9 to TRBJ1-3; possible D gene TRBD1, 5 bases. Germline V CDR1 and CDR2: SEHNR, FQNEAQ (reference sequence). V was trimmed by 1 base and J by 4 bases, leaving 8 bases between them. This CDR3 has 14 residues. The CDR3 loop is CASSLEGEGNTIYF. The CDR3 DNA sequence: TGTGCCAGCAGCTTAGAAGGGGAAGGAAACACCATATATTTT.

This sequence joins TRBV19 and TRBJ1-1; 7 positions match TRBD1. Germline V lookup: CDR1 LNHDA, CDR2 SQIVND (reference sequence). Germline trimming cut 6 bases from V and 8 bases from J; bases unmatched to any gene: 9. The CDR3 covers 13 residues. The CDR3 spells CASRSPDRLEAFF. Here the CDR3 DNA reads TGTGCCAGTAGATCCCCGGACAGGCTAGAAGCTTTCTTT.

V usage is TRBV20-1 and J usage is TRBJ1-1, with a possible D match to TRBD1 (5 bases). CDR3 length equals 11 residues. Germline loops: CDR1 DFQATT, CDR2 SNEGSKA (reference sequence). Trimming removed 5 bases from V and 3 bases from J, with 7 bases in between. The CDR3 DNA reads as TGCAGTGCTGCAGGGTACACTGAAGCTTTCTTT. This gives the protein CSAAGYTEAFF.

The chain combines TRBV5-5 with TRBJ2-7, with D perhaps TRBD1 (7 bases). Trimming shortened V by 6 bases and J by 3 bases, and 19 bases separated the two germline ends. The CDR3 totals 15 residues. The V gene's germline CDR1 is SGHKS and CDR2 YYEKEE (reference sequence). CDR3 coding DNA: TGTGCCAGCAACCCCTCCGGGACAGCGGGCTACGAGCAGTACTTC. This sequence encodes CASNPSGTAGYEQYF.

Written as DNA, the CDR3 is TGTGCCAGCGGTCGGGAGAATTCACCCCTCCACTTT. Protein product: CASGRENSPLHF. V and J are TRBV27 and TRBJ1-6; no firm D call. Trimming left V 8 bases short and J 7 bases short, with 9 bases between. The CDR3 loop spans 12 amino acids. Germline V CDR1 and CDR2: MNHEY, SMNVEV (reference sequence).

V is TRBV6-2 or TRBV6-3 and J is TRBJ2-7; D is possibly TRBD1 (6 bases). The CDR3 is 15 residues long. The germline V and J ends were trimmed by 5 bases and 3 bases, with 17 bases remaining between them. CDR1 and CDR2 from the germline V gene are MNHEY and SVGEGT. The CDR3 protein is CASSTGYPQNYEQYF. The CDR3 nucleotides are TGTGCCAGCAGTACAGGGTACCCCCAGAACTACGAGCAGTACTTC.

The rearrangement joins TRBV6-5 to TRBJ1-1, with a weak D call TRBD1 (5 bases). The V end lost 8 bases, the J end lost 1 base, and 17 bases lay between the germline ends. Germline V gives CDR1 MNHEY, CDR2 SVGAGI. CDR3 length: 15 amino acids. CDR3 residues: CASFPPRGKNTEAFF. The CDR3 DNA sequence: TGTGCCAGCTTTCCGCCCCGGGGGAAGAACACTGAAGCTTTCTTT.

The chain employs TRBV10-3 and TRBJ1-1, with a possible D match to TRBD1 (6 bases). The CDR3 loop spans 12 amino acids. V dropped 7 bases and J dropped 4 bases, with 10 bases sitting between them. Germline CDR1 ENHRY, CDR2 SYGVKD. The CDR3 region is CAIMGGGTEAFF. The DNA for the CDR3 is TGTGCCATCATGGGAGGGGGCACTGAAGCTTTCTTT.